What follows are 2 T cell receptor beta chains derived from one specimen sequenced in a study of blood T cell repertoires in COVID-19. Clones were read by immunoSEQ multiplex PCR, and TCRdb kept only the in-frame ones, dropping some. The sample holds 200,000 to 300,000 clones, about 89% seen once. Sequencing used PBMCs or T cells enriched from blood (not recorded which). These receptors all stem from a woman under 30 who had recovered from COVID-19.

The rearrangement links TRBV5-6 to TRBJ2-1, with 10 bases matching TRBD2. This CDR3 region has 15 residues. Trimming removed 4 bases from V and 4 bases from J; junction bases left unmatched: 5. Per germline, CDR1 SGHDT and CDR2 YYEEEE. CDR3 sequence (DNA): TGTGCCAGCAGCCTCGGGACTAGCGATTACAATGAGCAGTTCTTC. It is translated as CASSLGTSDYNEQFF.

The CDR3 region has the DNA TGTGCCAGCACCTTACTGCAGGGTGTCGGTTCACCCCTCCACTTT. This sequence encodes CASTLLQGVGSPLHF. V usage is TRBV28 and J usage is TRBJ1-6; tentative D call: TRBD1 (5 bases). V dropped 7 bases and J dropped 9 bases, with 19 bases sitting between them. Germline-derived CDR1 and CDR2 are MDHEN and SYDVKM. The CDR3 extends over 15 amino acids. Full variable domain (rest looked up from reference TRBV28 and TRBJ1-6): DVKVTQSSRYLVKRTGEKVFLECVQDMDHENMFWYRQDPGLGLRLIYFSYDVKMKEKGDIPEGYSVSREKKERFSLILESASTNQTSMYLCASTLLQGVGSPLHFGNGTRLTVT.